This TCR beta chain was identified during a study of blood T cell repertoires in COVID-19 (dated by TCRdb to 2020 to 2021). At the level of the whole study: Collaborator samples came from the United States, Italy and Spain and covered acute and convalescent phases of COVID-19. The prospective study material was composed of cDNA or gDNA derived from T cells, B-cell-depleted T cells, or PBMCs. Deeply sampled blood TCRbeta repertoires from subjects exposed to, actively infected with, or recovered from COVID-19 were included in the dataset. A freely available public database, intended as a resource for researchers studying the immune response to SARS-CoV-2, is where the repertoires were released. The samples were drawn from the first 160 participants of the ongoing ImmuneRACE study and from 1,254 subjects provided by 6 global collaborators. Nearly every sample came with metadata listing a de-identified subject ID, COVID-19 status, age in years and sex. HLA class I and class II types, where available, came from metadata supplied by the sample provider rather than from assay-based typing. Summary of the overall study and its limitations: How much clinical and demographic metadata was included differed by source and by participant, and the metadata was provided uncurated.

Of note for this clone: Its antigen remains unidentified. The input lacks base qualities; no much larger clone sits a single base away.

Each collaborating institution followed its own protocols to collect whole blood in K2EDTA tubes. Collaborator samples were shipped for TCRbeta analysis as frozen whole blood, isolated PBMCs, or DNA extracted from either sample type. TCRbeta CDR3 regions were amplified from genomic DNA using the immunoSEQ Assay, a bias-controlled multiplex PCR. The paper's processing steps were these. The number of nucleated cells in each sample was estimated from the amplification of reference gene primers within the assay. Sequence reads were collapsed and filtered to measure the absolute abundance of every unique TCRbeta CDR3 rearrangement. For each sample, productive Simpson clonality was calculated by taking the square root of Simpson's diversity index across productive rearrangements. In TCRdb, the immuneACCESS table is reduced to in-frame sequences with V and J assigned. These tables do not hold every clone; where another copy was compared, an unresolved V gene accounts for under half, and the others remain unexplained. V and J calls and clone size are as listed in that table; D and trimming were resolved from the DNA. For this sample there are 350,000 to 400,000 clones; roughly 89% appear just once. The ten biggest clones cover about 6.8% of the sample.

The CDR3 runs 14 residues from the cysteine to the phenylalanine. CDR3 DNA is the only sequence kept; it has 42 bases, read in frame from the first base. After removal of 0 bases from V and 3 bases from J, the junction retains 1 base not matched to a gene. According to the germline V gene, CDR1 reads MDHEN and CDR2 reads SYDVKM. The sample was peripheral blood. The chain was built from TRBV28 and TRBJ1-2, with 7 bases matching TRBD1. The clonotype originates from a young man with active or convalescent COVID-19. The CDR3 region: CASSLWGTDYGYTF. The sequenced DNA is TGTGCCAGCAGTTTATGGGGGACAGACTATGGCTACACCTTC.